This T cell receptor (beta chain) appears in the sequencing data of a study of blood T cell repertoires in COVID-19. This table comes from immunoSEQ multiplex PCR, and its TCRdb copy is limited to in-frame clones, with some not included. The sample includes some 170,000 clones, over 70% of them seen just once. Germline V gene data show CDR1 as MNHEY and CDR2 as SVGAGI. This CDR3 region has 15 residues. Trimming took off 9 bases at V and 0 bases at J, with 15 bases between the two ends. The specimen was peripheral blood. The clonotype was recovered from a woman aged 40 to 50 with COVID-19, enrolled during active disease. The genes are TRBV6-5 and TRBJ1-5; D is ambiguous. The CDR3 nucleotides are TGTGCCAGTCGAGAATACGAGGATAGCAATCAGCCCCAGCATTTT. This translates into CASREYEDSNQPQHF.